The 21 T cell receptor beta chains in this list originate from one sample, sequenced in a study of shared clonotypes between healthy human individuals. TCRdb keeps only in-frame clones here, not all; method: immunoSEQ multiplex PCR. Here the sample spans 2 million to 2.5 million clones, 85% to 95% being singletons. Source material: naive CD4+ T cells from PBMCs. Subset given: CD45RA+ positively selected. Source of these receptors: a man younger than 35 in good health. Some clones in this sample may be carry-over from other donors' samples.

V gene TRBV29-1 combines with J gene TRBJ1-5; D gene unclear. Trimming stripped 4 bases from V and 5 bases from J, with 15 bases between. The CDR3 sequence is 14 residues long. Germline V gives CDR1 SQVTM, CDR2 ANQGSEA. CDR3 DNA: TGCAGCGTTGGGGCCGACGGTGGGGATCAGCCCCAGCATTTT. This gives the protein CSVGADGGDQPQHF.

The chain is built from TRBV7-9 and TRBJ1-1; 9 nucleotides agree with TRBD1. V lost 3 bases and J lost 5; bases outside the gene matches: 7. The CDR3 totals 15 residues. Germline CDR1 SEHNR, CDR2 FQNEAQ (reference sequence). CDR3 coding DNA: TGTGCCAGCAGCTTTCTGACAGGGGGGTTGACTGAAGCTTTCTTT. Encoded protein: CASSFLTGGLTEAFF.

The gene calls are TRBV20-1 and TRBJ2-7; no definite D call. Germline V gene lookup returns CDR1 DFQATT and CDR2 SNEGSKA (reference sequence). Trimming took off 5 bases at V and 2 bases at J, with 7 bases between the two ends. This CDR3 has 11 residues. CDR3 amino acids: CSALLPYEQYF. Written as DNA, the CDR3 is TGCAGTGCTCTCCTTCCCTACGAGCAGTACTTC.

The rearrangement joins TRBV5-1 to TRBJ2-7, with 9 bases that match TRBD2. J gave up 5 bases and V 0 bases, and 3 bases lay outside the gene matches. Germline V lookup: CDR1 SGHRS, CDR2 YFSETQ. The CDR3 runs to 14 residues. The chain's CDR3 is CASSLGTSVNEQYF. Written as DNA, the CDR3 is TGCGCCAGCAGCTTGGGGACTAGCGTGAACGAGCAGTACTTC.

CDR3: CASSEVGGLTQHF. The CDR3 region has the DNA TGTGCCAGCAGTGAGGTAGGGGGTTTGACCCAGCATTTT. The chain employs TRBV6-1 and TRBJ1-5; D perhaps matches TRBD1 (6 bases). Germline V gene data show CDR1 as MNHNS and CDR2 as SASEGT. CDR3 length: 13 amino acids. Trimming left V 3 bases short and J 11 bases short, with 14 bases between.

The chain employs TRBV28 and TRBJ2-2, with 7 positions matching TRBD1. The CDR3 runs to 15 residues. The germline V gene encodes CDR1 MDHEN and CDR2 SYDVKM. The V segment lost 7 bases and the J segment 4 bases; nucleotides outside the gene matches: 9. In DNA, the CDR3 is TGTGCCAGCAATCGAGGGGGCGAGGGCACCGGGGAGCTGTTTTTT. It codes for CASNRGGEGTGELFF. Full variable domain (outside the CDR3, taken from reference TRBV28 and TRBJ2-2): DVKVTQSSRYLVKRTGEKVFLECVQDMDHENMFWYRQDPGLGLRLIYFSYDVKMKEKGDIPEGYSVSREKKERFSLILESASTNQTSMYLCASNRGGEGTGELFFGEGSRLTVL.

The CDR3 nucleotides read TGTGCCAGCAGCCTGGCGGTGGGAGGGATAGGCGAGCAGTACTTC. Protein product: CASSLAVGGIGEQYF. The rearrangement uses TRBV7-2 and TRBJ2-7; 7 positions match TRBD2. Germline values: CDR1 SGHTA, CDR2 FQGNSA. The J segment lost 6 bases and the V segment lost 5 bases, leaving 13 bases of the junction unmatched. The CDR3 has 15 amino acids.

Notes on this clone: Other DNA sequences in this sample translate to the same CDR3. The chain recombines TRBV28 with TRBJ1-5, with TRBD1 as a possible D gene (6 bases). Germline CDR1 and CDR2: MDHEN and SYDVKM. The CDR3 runs 16 residues. Deletions cut 1 base from V and 2 bases from J, with 12 bases between. CDR3 protein: CASSLSSGVGNQPQHF. CDR3 in DNA: TGTGCCAGCAGTTTATCTTCAGGGGTGGGCAATCAGCCCCAGCATTTT. The complete variable domain, with remaining parts taken from reference TRBV28 and TRBJ1-5, reads DVKVTQSSRYLVKRTGEKVFLECVQDMDHENMFWYRQDPGLGLRLIYFSYDVKMKEKGDIPEGYSVSREKKERFSLILESASTNQTSMYLCASSLSSGVGNQPQHFGDGTRLSIL.

The CDR3 sequence: CASSLTFRNTIYF. The CDR3 DNA sequence: TGTGCCAGCAGCCTCACCTTTAGAAACACCATATATTTT. J is TRBJ1-3 and V is TRBV7-9; D unclear. Germline assignment: CDR1 SEHNR and CDR2 FQNEAQ (reference sequence). The CDR3 has 13 amino acids. Trimming shortened V by 5 bases and J by 5 bases, and 10 bases separated the two germline ends.

This chain links TRBV19 with TRBJ1-4; no clear D gene. Trimming cost V 4 bases and J 0 bases, with 9 bases left between them. Germline assignment: CDR1 LNHDA and CDR2 SQIVND (reference sequence). CDR3 length: 15 residues. The CDR3 loop is CASSRGASTNEKLFF. CDR3 nucleotide sequence: TGTGCCAGTAGTAGAGGAGCATCAACTAATGAAAAACTGTTTTTT.

The rearrangement links TRBV2 to TRBJ2-2, with no clear D. The CDR3 contains 14 residues. The V gene lost 1 base and the J gene lost 9 bases, with 12 bases spanning the gap. Looked up from germline, CDR1 is SNHLY and CDR2 is FYNNEI. The CDR3 nucleotides are TGTGCCAGCAGTGAAGATGTAGGGTACAGGGAGCTGTTTTTT. Translated: CASSEDVGYRELFF. Full variable domain (rest looked up from reference TRBV2 and TRBJ2-2): EPEVTQTPSHQVTQMGQEVILRCVPISNHLYFYWYRQILGQKVEFLVSFYNNEISEKSEIFDDQFSVERPDGSNFTLKIRSTKLEDSAMYFCASSEDVGYRELFFGEGSRLTVL.

This rearrangement joins TRBV30 to TRBJ1-2, with D unclear. The length of the CDR3 is 13 residues. Germline V CDR1 and CDR2: GTSNPN, SVGIG (reference sequence). The germline V and J ends were trimmed by 4 bases and 2 bases, with 11 bases remaining between them. As DNA, the CDR3 is TGTGCCTGGAACAAAGTCCCAAACTATGGCTACACCTTC. Protein: CAWNKVPNYGYTF. Variable domain in full (rest from reference TRBV30 and TRBJ1-2): SQTIHQWPATLVQPVGSPLSLECTVEGTSNPNLYWYRQAAGRGLQLLFYSVGIGQISSEVPQNLSASRPQDRQFILSSKKLLLSDSGFYLCAWNKVPNYGYTFGSGTRLTVV.

The gene calls are TRBV19 and TRBJ1-2; D is possibly TRBD1 (5 bases). Trimming cost V 3 bases and J 6 bases, with 14 bases left between them. CDR1 and CDR2 (germline): LNHDA, SQIVND (reference sequence). CDR3 size: 14 residues. The CDR3 loop is CASSMAFGGNGYTF. The DNA of the CDR3 is TGTGCCAGTAGTATGGCGTTTGGGGGTAATGGCTACACCTTC.

The chain employs TRBV18 and TRBJ1-1, with D uncertain. The CDR3 contains 15 residues. Germline V gene lookup returns CDR1 KGHSH and CDR2 LQKENI. V was pared by 3 bases and J by 2 bases, with 13 bases between. The CDR3 reads CASSPPHGLNTEAFF. DNA for the CDR3: TGTGCCAGCTCACCCCCGCACGGACTAAACACTGAAGCTTTCTTT.

The chain couples TRBV29-1 to TRBJ1-5; D is unclear. CDR1 is SQVTM, CDR2 ANQGSEA, per germline. V was shortened by 5 bases and J by 0 bases, with 8 bases between the two germline ends. The CDR3 is 13 amino acids. CDR3 bases: TGCAGCGTTCGAAGTGATAGCAATCAGCCCCAGCATTTT. It codes for CSVRSDSNQPQHF.

The rearrangement links TRBV28 to TRBJ2-2, with D possibly matching TRBD1 (5 bases). This CDR3 is 13 amino acids long. Looked up from germline, CDR1 is MDHEN and CDR2 is SYDVKM. Trimming took off 2 bases at V and 6 bases at J, with 7 bases between the two ends. The CDR3 region is CASSLGASGELFF. The CDR3 nucleotides read TGTGCCAGCAGTTTAGGGGCGTCCGGGGAGCTGTTTTTT.

V is TRBV28 and J is TRBJ1-2; 7 bases line up with TRBD1. V shed 1 base and J 4 bases; nucleotides not matched to a gene: 6. CDR1 and CDR2 (germline): MDHEN, SYDVKM. This CDR3 comprises 15 residues. CDR3 amino acids: CASSLSGTVRYGYTF. For the CDR3, the DNA is TGTGCCAGCAGTTTATCCGGGACAGTACGCTATGGCTACACCTTC.

The rearrangement uses TRBV28 and TRBJ2-1; D is possibly TRBD1 or TRBD2 (5 bases each). V shed 8 bases and J shed 10 bases, with 15 bases lying between them. The CDR3 sequence is 12 residues long. CDR1 MDHEN and CDR2 SYDVKM come from the germline V gene. The CDR3 loop reads CASDSGAREQFF. CDR3 in DNA: TGTGCCAGCGATTCCGGGGCCCGGGAGCAGTTCTTC.

The chain links TRBV29-1 to TRBJ2-7, with 7 bases aligning to TRBD2. The junction had 12 bases not matched to a gene; V was cut back by 0 bases and J by 7 bases. The germline gives CDR1 SQVTM, CDR2 ANQGSEA. The CDR3 is made up of 15 amino acids. The CDR3 DNA reads as TGCAGCGTTGAAGATCTGGGGGGGACCCGAGGGGAGCAGTACTTC. Protein product: CSVEDLGGTRGEQYF.

J is TRBJ1-1 and V is TRBV11-1, with D possibly being TRBD1 (6 bases). V dropped 5 bases and J dropped 2 bases, with 9 bases sitting between them. CDR1 and CDR2 from the germline V gene are SGHAT and FQDESV (reference sequence). The CDR3 has 13 amino acids. CDR3 in amino acids: CASSRTENTEAFF. In DNA, the CDR3 is TGTGCCAGCAGCCGGACAGAAAACACTGAAGCTTTCTTT.

This chain connects TRBV2 to TRBJ1-1; D gene unclear. Germline V gene data show CDR1 as SNHLY and CDR2 as FYNNEI. The CDR3 length is 13 residues. Trimming shortened V by 7 bases and J by 1 base, and 10 bases separated the two germline ends. The CDR3 DNA is TGTGCCAGCACCGGGGAAGCGAACACTGAAGCTTTCTTT. Translated, it gives CASTGEANTEAFF.